The 8 T cell receptor beta chains below come from one sample, sequenced in a study of response to subunit inactivated influenza vaccine. MiXCR was run by TCRdb on the RT-PCR reads, yielding one entry per CDR3 protein. Altogether hundreds of thousands of distinct CDR3 sequences are present, roughly 8.2% being singletons, with the ten largest covering around 13%. This specimen consisted of PBMCs from blood, obtained around 25 months after vaccination. The receptors here all came from a man aged 50 to 69 who received an inactivated influenza vaccine.

This clonotype was recorded many times. A junction boundary mismatches the germline segment, possibly from a read error. The chain couples TRBV28 to TRBJ2-1; D is uncertain. Germline values: CDR1 MDHEN, CDR2 SYDVKM. The CDR3 sequence is 15 residues long. CDR3 nucleotides: TGTGCCAGCAGCTTATCTTCGAGCTCCTACAATGAGCAGTTCTTC. Translation: CASSLSSSSYNEQFF. The full variable domain, in which reference TRBV28 and TRBJ2-1 provide the parts outside the CDR3, is DVKVTQSSRYLVKRTGEKVFLECVQDMDHENMFWYRQDPGLGLRLIYFSYDVKMKEKGDIPEGYSVSREKKERFSLILESASTNQTSMYLCASSLSSSSYNEQFFGPGTRLTVL.

There are a few counts of this clonotype. The J gene is TRBJ1-4, the V gene TRBV5-1, with D unresolved. The germline CDR1 and CDR2 sequences are SGHRS and YFSETQ. V was trimmed by 0 bases and J by 0 bases, leaving 9 bases between them. The CDR3 is 16 amino acids. The CDR3 loop reads CASSLGPASTNEKLFF. The CDR3 nucleotides read TGCGCCAGCAGCTTGGGTCCCGCCTCAACTAATGAAAAACTGTTTTTT.

CDR3 bases: TGTGCCAGCACCCCGAGACTAGCCTTTTTAAGTTTCAATGAGCAGTTCTTC. It is translated as CASTPRLAFLSFNEQFF. The rearrangement joins TRBV3-1 to TRBJ2-1; TRBD2 aligns across 7 bases. The V gene end was trimmed by 7 bases and the J gene end by 6 bases; junction bases not matched to a gene: 18. Germline V gene sequence: CDR1 LGHDT, CDR2 YNNKEL (reference sequence). CDR3 size: 17 residues.

V and J are TRBV11-2 and TRBJ2-5; 7 positions agree with TRBD1. Germline V gene lookup returns CDR1 SGHAT and CDR2 FQNNGV. Germline trimming cut 2 bases from V and 3 bases from J; bases unmatched to any gene: 9. The CDR3 has 16 amino acids. CDR3 amino acids: CASSLLFWGQKETQYF. CDR3 DNA sequence: TGTGCCAGCAGCTTACTTTTTTGGGGACAGAAAGAGACCCAGTACTTC.

The gene calls are TRBV2 and TRBJ1-2; 9 bases map to TRBD1. Losses at the gene ends were 6 bases for V and 6 bases for J; bases not matched to a gene: 11. Germline V CDR1 and CDR2: SNHLY, FYNNEI. The CDR3 is 15 residues long. In DNA, the CDR3 is TGTGCCAGCAGGGACCGGACAGGGGAAGAGAATGGCTACACCTTC. Amino acid sequence: CASRDRTGEENGYTF. Full variable domain (outside the CDR3, taken from reference TRBV2 and TRBJ1-2): EPEVTQTPSHQVTQMGQEVILRCVPISNHLYFYWYRQILGQKVEFLVSFYNNEISEKSEIFDDQFSVERPDGSNFTLKIRSTKLEDSAMYFCASRDRTGEENGYTFGSGTRLTVV.

Many counts were recorded for this clonotype. The genes are TRBV20-1 and TRBJ1-6, with 8 bases lining up with TRBD1. The CDR3 runs to 15 residues. CDR1 and CDR2 from the germline V gene are DFQATT and SNEGSKA (reference sequence). V shed 1 base and J 9 bases; nucleotides not matched to a gene: 8. CDR3 region: CSARGLGQGGSPLHF. CDR3 coding DNA: TGCAGTGCTAGAGGCCTCGGACAGGGTGGTTCACCCCTCCACTTT.

CDR3: CASSWGRGKGNEQFF. For the CDR3, the DNA is TGTGCCAGCAGTTGGGGCAGGGGGAAGGGGAATGAGCAGTTCTTC. The genes are TRBV6-5 and TRBJ2-1, with 7 positions matching TRBD1. V shed 4 bases and J 7 bases; nucleotides not matched to a gene: 10. The CDR3 spans 15 residues. Germline V gene data show CDR1 as MNHEY and CDR2 as SVGAGI.

In this sample, this clonotype turned up a few times. The rearrangement joins TRBV11-1 to TRBJ2-7; TRBD2 is a possible D gene (7 bases). This CDR3 region has 15 residues. V was pared by 1 base and J by 0 bases, with 10 bases between. CDR1 is SGHAT and CDR2 is FQDESV in the germline V gene (reference sequence). The CDR3 coding sequence is TGTGCCAGCAGCTTAGAAGGGGGGGCCTCCTACGAGCAGTACTTC. Encoded protein: CASSLEGGASYEQYF. The entire variable domain, with the rest obtained from reference TRBV11-1 and TRBJ2-7, is as follows: EAEVAQSPRYKITEKSQAVAFWCDPISGHATLYWYRQILGQGPELLVQFQDESVVDDSQLPKDRFSAERLKGVDSTLKIQPAELGDSAMYLCASSLEGGASYEQYFGPGTRLTVT.